This TCR beta chain was observed in a study of beta chain features in type 1 diabetes (dated by TCRdb to 2016 to 2019). For the study in its entirety: No differences in mean age, gender distribution, total cell number or subset yield were found between patients and healthy donors. A total of over 95,000,000 sorted cells were examined across all samples, and RNA yield correlated strongly with the number of cells per subset. The study compared TCRB repertoires of sorted circulating CD4+ T cell subsets between recently diagnosed type 1 diabetes patients and matched healthy donors. Regulatory and stem cell-like memory subsets were obtained from only 8 patients and about 8 healthy donors, while naive and central memory subsets were obtained from all 30 or so donors.

From the germline V gene, CDR1 is SGHRS and CDR2 is YFSETQ. At the junction V is shortened by 7 bases and J by 6 bases; bases outside the gene matches: 9. The CDR3 contains 14 residues, cysteine and phenylalanine counted. The read is trimmed to its CDR3 DNA, 42 bases read in frame from base 1. Comments on this clone: No cognate antigen has been identified for it. Base qualities are not recorded, but no much larger clone differs from it by a single base.

All of the isolated RNA was reverse transcribed with the High Capacity cDNA Reverse Transcription Kit, so expressed TCRB transcripts were sequenced. Deep immunoSEQ sequencing was performed on naive, central memory and regulatory T cell samples, with an average of roughly 3.3 million total reads per sample. Sorted cells were lysed in RLT buffer and RNA was extracted with DNase-treated RNeasy Micro or Mini kits, depending on cell number. Each cell subset was processed separately to prevent cross-contamination, with patient and healthy donor samples processed together. TCRB sequences were amplified from cDNA with the immunoSEQ multiplex PCR, producing 87-bp fragments spanning the CDR3 region. Sequencing of the amplicons was done on the Illumina HiSeq platform. The source study handled its data this way. Synthetic template baselines were used to correct PCR bias computationally, reads within Hamming distance 2 were collapsed, and singletons that could not be merged were discarded. By aligning reads against IMGT, V, D and J genes, CDR3 length, and insertions or deletions at six rearrangement sites were assigned. Within each subset, clonotype counts were normalized to the number of sorted cells before true diversity and Gini coefficients were calculated with the tcR R package. The overlap coefficient, calculated on TCRB nucleotide sequences, was used to measure repertoire sharing. Out-of-frame TCRB sequences from naive cells were analyzed as a proxy for the pre-selection repertoire. The clones in this table, taken by TCRdb from immuneACCESS, are in-frame only. Not every clone is retained; where verified, under half of the shortfall comes from an unresolved V gene, and the cause of the rest is unknown. That table furnishes V, J and clone size, whereas the DNA furnished D and trimming. The sample table contains 200,000 to 300,000 clones; only one count was recorded for about a tenth of them. 0.017% of the sample goes to the ten largest clones.

Results the study describes overall, beyond this receptor: Naive, central memory and regulatory TCRB repertoires appeared to be more alike among patients than among healthy donors. A moderate but significant shortening of TCRB CDR3 length was observed in type 1 diabetes patients in all four CD4+ subsets. PCR might favor shorter templates, but patient and control samples were amplified and corrected together, so any skew would affect both groups equally. At VDJ recombination sites, patients with type 1 diabetes made fewer insertions and deleted more nucleotides, a pattern implying thymic rearrangement abnormalities. Because cDNA was sequenced instead of genomic DNA, highly expressing activated cells could be over-represented, though the groups showed no difference in activation or CD3 levels. HLA sub-analyses involved small numbers of individuals, so any influence of HLA type on TCRB rearrangement remained unresolved.

Each donor gave one peripheral blood draw, averaging approximately 120 mL, which was collected into heparinised tubes. Naive, central memory, regulatory and stem cell-like memory CD4+ T cells were sorted on a BD FACSAria II using a panel including CD45RO, CCR7, CD25, CD127, CD95 and CD27. Purity was above 95% for every sorted population. Right away, PBMCs were isolated by Lymphoprep density gradient centrifugation and were stained directly, with no culture step. Samples were stained and sorted in pairs, with one healthy donor and one patient per experiment, so that batch effects were minimized. The chain couples TRBV5-1 to TRBJ1-2; TRBD1 aligns with 10 central bases. Material for sequencing was naive CD4+ T cells from blood. In light of the paper, this sample's cell subset or site label describes: true naive CD4+ T cells. This clonotype was sampled from a man aged 25 to 40 with type 1 diabetes. The CDR3 sequence is CASQPGQGNDGYTF. The sequenced DNA: TGCGCCAGCCAGCCGGGACAGGGGAATGATGGCTACACCTTC. The entire variable domain, with the stretches around the CDR3 drawn from the reference TRBV5-1 and TRBJ1-2 proteins, is KAGVTQTPRYLIKTRGQQVTLSCSPISGHRSVSWYQQTPGQGLQFLFEYFSETQRNKGNFPGRFSGRQFSNSRSEMNVSTLELGDSALYLCASQPGQGNDGYTFGSGTRLTVV.